The clone carrying this T cell receptor beta chain showed up many times. The antigen is unknown. MiXCR, applied by TCRdb to the 5' RACE reads, yields one record per CDR3 protein. The profile shows hundreds of thousands of distinct CDR3 sequences, less than 25% of them singletons. The source of the sample is a study of T-cell memory formation after mild COVID-19. Study-wide results and caveats: A balance of CD4 and CD8 characterized clones contracting day 15 to 85, whereas later expanders leaned CD4+.

The germline CDR1 and CDR2 sequences are SGHRS and YFSETQ. Trimming cost V 4 bases and J 3 bases; bases outside gene matches: 5. CDR3 length: 16 residues. The TCR was taken from an adult woman who had mild COVID-19 (a few samples of this study predate the infection). Cell type and time point are not known. The rearrangement joins TRBV5-1 to TRBJ2-2; 11 bases map to TRBD2. The specimen was PBMCs or a T cell subset sorted from them (not recorded which). The CDR3, as DNA: TGCGCCAGCAGCCGCACTAGCGGGAGCTACACCGGGGAGCTGTTTTTT. Protein product: CASSRTSGSYTGELFF.